This TCR beta chain came from a study of blood T cell repertoires in COVID-19 (dated by TCRdb to 2020 to 2021). For the study in its entirety: The collaborator samples originated in the United States, Italy and Spain and spanned the acute and convalescent phases of COVID-19. The prospective study material was composed of cDNA or gDNA derived from T cells, B-cell-depleted T cells, or PBMCs. The dataset comprised deeply sampled blood TCRbeta repertoires from subjects exposed to, actively infected with, or recovered from COVID-19. The repertoires were released in a freely available public database meant as a resource for research on the immune response to SARS-CoV-2. The samples were drawn from the first 160 participants of the ongoing ImmuneRACE study and from 1,254 subjects provided by 6 global collaborators. The sample metadata nearly always contained a de-identified subject ID, COVID-19 status, age in years and sex. Where HLA class I and class II types were available, the types were taken from metadata supplied by the sample provider, not from assay-based typing. Beyond this particular receptor, the publication reports: The amount of clinical and demographic metadata varied by source and participant and was provided uncurated.

Collaborating institutions collected whole blood in K2EDTA tubes following their own protocols. For TCRbeta analysis, collaborators shipped samples in one of three forms: frozen whole blood, isolated PBMCs, or DNA extracted from either of those sample types. TCRbeta CDR3 regions were amplified from genomic DNA by means of the immunoSEQ Assay, a bias-controlled multiplex PCR. As for the original processing: Within the assay, amplification of reference gene primers was used to estimate how many nucleated cells each sample contained. To quantify the absolute abundance of each unique TCRbeta CDR3 rearrangement, sequence reads were collapsed and filtered. For each sample, productive Simpson clonality was calculated by taking the square root of Simpson's diversity index across productive rearrangements. The clones in this table, taken by TCRdb from immuneACCESS, are in-frame only. Not every clone is retained; where verified, under half of the shortfall comes from an unresolved V gene, and the cause of the rest is unknown. V, J and clone size are those of that table, while D and trimming were read from the DNA. This sample gives 150,000 to 200,000 clones in total; almost 80% of them show up just once. Around 24% of the sample rests with the top ten.

The CDR3 goes from the cysteine to the phenylalanine over 16 residues. Only CDR3 DNA is held: 48 bases, read in frame from base 1. Relative to germline, V is missing 1 base and J is missing 5 bases, with 6 bases of the junction outside any gene match. CDR1 and CDR2 were assigned from the germline V gene as SGHDT and YYEEEE. On this clone itself: Its specific antigen is unknown. No base quality values were provided; no much bigger clone lies one nucleotide off.

This TCR was sampled from a woman in her 70s with acute or convalescent COVID-19. Rearrangement joined TRBV5-6 to TRBJ2-7; TRBD2 lines up with 13 middle nucleotides. Material: peripheral blood. The base sequence is TGTGCCAGCAGCTTGCCCGGACTAGCGGGAGTGCACGAGCAGTACTTC. The translation is CASSLPGLAGVHEQYF.